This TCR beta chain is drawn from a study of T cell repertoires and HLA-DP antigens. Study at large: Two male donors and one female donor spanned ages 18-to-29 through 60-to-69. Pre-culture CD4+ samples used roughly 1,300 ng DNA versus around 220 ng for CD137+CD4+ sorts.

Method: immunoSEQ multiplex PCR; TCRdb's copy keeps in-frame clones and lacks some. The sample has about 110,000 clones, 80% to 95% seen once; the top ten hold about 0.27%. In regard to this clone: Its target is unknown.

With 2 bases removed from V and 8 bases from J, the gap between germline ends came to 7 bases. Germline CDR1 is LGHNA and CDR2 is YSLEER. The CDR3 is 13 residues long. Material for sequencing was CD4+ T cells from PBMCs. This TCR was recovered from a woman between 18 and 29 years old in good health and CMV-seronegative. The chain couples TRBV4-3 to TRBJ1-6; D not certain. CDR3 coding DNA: TGCGCCAGCAGCCAAAGGTGGGATTCACCCCTCCACTTT. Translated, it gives CASSQRWDSPLHF.